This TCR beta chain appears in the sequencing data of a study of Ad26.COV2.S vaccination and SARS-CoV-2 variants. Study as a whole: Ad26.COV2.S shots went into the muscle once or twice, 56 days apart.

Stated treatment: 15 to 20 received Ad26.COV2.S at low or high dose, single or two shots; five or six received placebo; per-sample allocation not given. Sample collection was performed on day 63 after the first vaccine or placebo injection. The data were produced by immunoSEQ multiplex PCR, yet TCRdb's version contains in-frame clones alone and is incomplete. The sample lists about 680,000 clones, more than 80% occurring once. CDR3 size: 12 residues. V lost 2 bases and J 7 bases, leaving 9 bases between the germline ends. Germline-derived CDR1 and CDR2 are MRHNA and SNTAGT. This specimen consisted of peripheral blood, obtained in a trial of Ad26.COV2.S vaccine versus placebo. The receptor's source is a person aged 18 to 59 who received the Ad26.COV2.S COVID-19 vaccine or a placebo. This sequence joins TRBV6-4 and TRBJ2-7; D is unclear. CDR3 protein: CASSDLLWEQYF. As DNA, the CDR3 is TGTGCCAGCAGTGACCTCCTTTGGGAGCAGTACTTC.